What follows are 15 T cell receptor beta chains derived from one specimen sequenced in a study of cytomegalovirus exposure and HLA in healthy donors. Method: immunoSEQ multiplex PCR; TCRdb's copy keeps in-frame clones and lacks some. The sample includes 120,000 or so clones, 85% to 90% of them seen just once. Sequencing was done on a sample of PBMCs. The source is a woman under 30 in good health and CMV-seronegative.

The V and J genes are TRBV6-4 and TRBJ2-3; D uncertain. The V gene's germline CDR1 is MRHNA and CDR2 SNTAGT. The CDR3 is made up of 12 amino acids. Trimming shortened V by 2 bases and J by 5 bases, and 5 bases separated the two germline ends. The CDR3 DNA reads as TGTGCCAGCAGTGACCGGGTAGATACGCAGTATTTT. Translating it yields CASSDRVDTQYF.

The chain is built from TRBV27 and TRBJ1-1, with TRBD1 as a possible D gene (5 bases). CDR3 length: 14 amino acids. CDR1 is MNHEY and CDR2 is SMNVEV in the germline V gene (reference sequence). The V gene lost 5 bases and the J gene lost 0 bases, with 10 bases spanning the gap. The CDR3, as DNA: TGTGCCAGCAGTAGGAGGGGCATGAACACTGAAGCTTTCTTT. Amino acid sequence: CASSRRGMNTEAFF.

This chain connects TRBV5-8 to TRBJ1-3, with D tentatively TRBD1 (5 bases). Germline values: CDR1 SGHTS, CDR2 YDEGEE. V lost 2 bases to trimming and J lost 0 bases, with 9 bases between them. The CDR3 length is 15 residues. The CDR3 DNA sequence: TGTGCCAGCAGCTTCGACAGCTTCTCTGGAAACACCATATATTTT. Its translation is CASSFDSFSGNTIYF.

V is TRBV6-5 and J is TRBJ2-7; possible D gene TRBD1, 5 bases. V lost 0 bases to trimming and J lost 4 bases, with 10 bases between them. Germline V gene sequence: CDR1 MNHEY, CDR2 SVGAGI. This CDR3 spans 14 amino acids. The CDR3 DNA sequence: TGTGCCAGCAGTTACTCGACAGAGAGTTACGAGCAGTACTTC. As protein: CASSYSTESYEQYF.

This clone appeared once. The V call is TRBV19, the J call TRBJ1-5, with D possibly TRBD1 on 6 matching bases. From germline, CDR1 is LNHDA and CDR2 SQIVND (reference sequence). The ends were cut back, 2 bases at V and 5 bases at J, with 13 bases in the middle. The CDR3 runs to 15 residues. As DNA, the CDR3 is TGTGCCAGTAGTATAACAGGGAGAGGAGATCAGCCCCAGCATTTT. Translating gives CASSITGRGDQPQHF.

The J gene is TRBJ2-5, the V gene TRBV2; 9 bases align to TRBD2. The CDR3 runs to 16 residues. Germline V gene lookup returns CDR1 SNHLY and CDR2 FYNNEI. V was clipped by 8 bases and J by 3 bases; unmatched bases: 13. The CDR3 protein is CASSGRVSGSEETQYF. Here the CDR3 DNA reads TGTGCCAGCTCGGGCCGAGTTAGCGGGAGTGAAGAGACCCAGTACTTC. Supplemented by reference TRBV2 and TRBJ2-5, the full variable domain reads EPEVTQTPSHQVTQMGQEVILRCVPISNHLYFYWYRQILGQKVEFLVSFYNNEISEKSEIFDDQFSVERPDGSNFTLKIRSTKLEDSAMYFCASSGRVSGSEETQYFGPGTRLLVL.

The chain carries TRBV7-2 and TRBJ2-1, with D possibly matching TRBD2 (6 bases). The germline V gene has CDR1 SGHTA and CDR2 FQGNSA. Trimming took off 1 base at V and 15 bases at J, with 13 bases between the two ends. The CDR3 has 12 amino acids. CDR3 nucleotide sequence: TGTGCCAGCAGCTTAGATGGCGGGGAACCGTTCTTC. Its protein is CASSLDGGEPFF.

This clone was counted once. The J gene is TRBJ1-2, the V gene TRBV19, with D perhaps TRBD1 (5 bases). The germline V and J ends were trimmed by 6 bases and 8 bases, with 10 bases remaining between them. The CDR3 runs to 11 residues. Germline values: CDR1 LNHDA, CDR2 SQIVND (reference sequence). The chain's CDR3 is CASSQGTGYTF. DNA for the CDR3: TGTGCCAGTAGCCAGGGTACCGGCTACACCTTC.

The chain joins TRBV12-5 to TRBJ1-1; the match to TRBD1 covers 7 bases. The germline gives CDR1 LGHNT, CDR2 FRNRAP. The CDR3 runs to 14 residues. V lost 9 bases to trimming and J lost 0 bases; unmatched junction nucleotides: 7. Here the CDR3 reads CASKPGTVNTEAFF. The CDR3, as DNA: TGTGCTAGCAAACCCGGGACAGTGAACACTGAAGCTTTCTTT. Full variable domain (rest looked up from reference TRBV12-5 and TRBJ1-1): DARVTQTPRHKVTEMGQEVTMRCQPILGHNTVFWYRQTMMQGLELLAYFRNRAPLDDSGMPKDRFSAEMPDATLATLKIQPSEPRDSAVYFCASKPGTVNTEAFFGQGTRLTVV.

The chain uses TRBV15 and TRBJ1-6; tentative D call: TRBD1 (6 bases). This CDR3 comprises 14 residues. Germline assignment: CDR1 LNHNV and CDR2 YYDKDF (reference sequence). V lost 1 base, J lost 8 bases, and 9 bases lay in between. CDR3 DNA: TGTGCCACCAGCAGAGGACAGGCCGATTCACCCCTCCACTTT. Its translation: CATSRGQADSPLHF. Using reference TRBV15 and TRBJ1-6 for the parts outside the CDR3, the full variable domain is DAMVIQNPRYQVTQFGKPVTLSCSQTLNHNVMYWYQQKSSQAPKLLFHYYDKDFNNEADTPDNFQSRRPNTSFCFLDIRSPGLGDTAMYLCATSRGQADSPLHFGNGTRLTVT.

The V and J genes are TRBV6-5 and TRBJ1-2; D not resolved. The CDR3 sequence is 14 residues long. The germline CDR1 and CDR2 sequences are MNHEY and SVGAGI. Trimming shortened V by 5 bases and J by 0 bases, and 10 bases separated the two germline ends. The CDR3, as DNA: TGTGCCAGCAGTCGTCTTTCAGCTAACTATGGCTACACCTTC. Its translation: CASSRLSANYGYTF.

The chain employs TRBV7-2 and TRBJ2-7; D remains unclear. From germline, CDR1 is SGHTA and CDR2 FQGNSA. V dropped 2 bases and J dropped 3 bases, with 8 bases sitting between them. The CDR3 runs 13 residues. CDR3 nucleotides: TGTGCCAGCAGCTTAACAGAATTCTACGAGCAGTACTTC. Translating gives CASSLTEFYEQYF.

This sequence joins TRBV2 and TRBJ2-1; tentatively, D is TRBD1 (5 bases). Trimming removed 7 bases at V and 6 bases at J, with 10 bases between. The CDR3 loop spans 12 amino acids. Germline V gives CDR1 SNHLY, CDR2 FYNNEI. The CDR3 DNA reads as TGTGCCAGCAAGGGGCCTTTCAATGAGCAGTTCTTC. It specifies CASKGPFNEQFF.

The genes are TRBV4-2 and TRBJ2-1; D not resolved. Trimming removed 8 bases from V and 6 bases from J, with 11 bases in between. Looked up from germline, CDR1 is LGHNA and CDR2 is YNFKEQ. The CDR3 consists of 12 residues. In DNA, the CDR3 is TGTGCCAGCGGTGAGCTTGGCAATGAGCAGTTCTTC. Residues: CASGELGNEQFF.

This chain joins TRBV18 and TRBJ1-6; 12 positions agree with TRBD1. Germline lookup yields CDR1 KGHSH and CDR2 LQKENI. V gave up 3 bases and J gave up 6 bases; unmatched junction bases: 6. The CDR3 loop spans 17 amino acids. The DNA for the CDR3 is TGTGCCAGCTCACCTCAGGGACAGGGGGCCTTTAATTCACCCCTCCACTTT. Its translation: CASSPQGQGAFNSPLHF. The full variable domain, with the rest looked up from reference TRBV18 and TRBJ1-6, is NAGVMQNPRHLVRRRGQEARLRCSPMKGHSHVYWYRQLPEEGLKFMVYLQKENIIDESGMPKERFSAEFPKEGPSILRIQQVVRGDSAAYFCASSPQGQGAFNSPLHFGNGTRLTVT.